One sample yielded the 21 T cell receptor beta chains listed below, sequenced in a study of regulatory T cells in long-lasting Graves disease. The time point here: persistent/refractory GD, antithyroid drugs over 5 years with positive TRAb. There was RNA extracted from PBMCs, and the TCR library was made from it. Arm-PCR of CDR3 regions with iRepertoire HTBI primers generated TCR beta libraries. TCRdb used MiXCR to reprocess the multiplex PCR reads, holding one entry per CDR3 protein. The sample has about 470,000 distinct CDR3 sequences; 20% are singletons. Material: peripheral blood mononuclear cells (PBMCs), obtained when the disease was refractory, from a patient treated with antithyroid drugs. All receptors derive from a female donor with Graves disease.

This clonotype was seen at least ten times. The chain recombines TRBV7-2 with TRBJ1-1, with no clear D. V was pared by 0 bases and J by 0 bases, with 11 bases between. Looked up from germline, CDR1 is SGHTA and CDR2 is FQGNSA. CDR3 length equals 16 residues. The CDR3 reads CASSLAALGMNTEAFF. Here the CDR3 DNA reads TGTGCCAGCAGCTTAGCGGCGTTAGGGATGAACACTGAAGCTTTCTTT. Looking up the rest from reference TRBV7-2 and TRBJ1-1 gives the full variable domain: GAGVSQSPSNKVTEKGKDVELRCDPISGHTALYWYRQSLGQGLEFLIYFQGNSAPDKSGLPSDRFSAERTGGSVSTLTIQRTQQEDSAVYLCASSLAALGMNTEAFFGQGTRLTVV.

Points on this clonotype: Possible read error: a much larger clone is one base away. The chain combines TRBV27 with TRBJ2-7; a possible D gene is TRBD2 (6 bases). The germline V gene has CDR1 MNHEY and CDR2 SMNVEV (reference sequence). The germline V and J ends were trimmed by 0 bases and 3 bases, with 12 bases remaining between them. This CDR3 is 15 amino acids long. The CDR3 nucleotides read TGTGCCAGCAGTTTATCTCCGGAGGGGAGCTACGAGCAGTACTTC. Translated: CASSLSPEGSYEQYF.

This clonotype was observed at least ten times. Written as DNA, the CDR3 is TGTGCCAGCACCGATGGGGGGACAGGGGCGGTCACCGGGGAGCTGTTTTTT. This codes for CASTDGGTGAVTGELFF. The V and J genes are TRBV27 and TRBJ2-2, with 10 bases matching TRBD1. The germline V gene encodes CDR1 MNHEY and CDR2 SMNVEV (reference sequence). CDR3 size: 17 residues. J was trimmed by 4 bases and V by 7 bases; bases with no gene match: 12.

The CDR3 protein is CASSLLAGGIDEQYF. The CDR3 DNA reads TGTGCCAGCAGTTTACTAGCGGGAGGGATCGACGAGCAGTACTTC. This chain connects TRBV7-6 to TRBJ2-7; the match to TRBD2 covers 13 bases. V was pared by 6 bases and J by 5 bases, with 7 bases of the junction left unmatched. The germline V gene encodes CDR1 SGHVS and CDR2 FNYEAQ. The CDR3 runs 15 residues.

With regard to this clonotype: Possible read error: a much larger clone is one base away. This CDR3 is missing its conserved last phenylalanine or tryptophan, likely due to a read error. The chain recombines TRBV5-1 with TRBJ1-6, with D tentatively TRBD1 (5 bases). Trimming removed 0 bases at V and 8 bases at J, with 12 bases between. The CDR3 is 15 amino acids. Germline CDR1 SGHRS, CDR2 YFSETQ. The CDR3, as DNA: TGCGCCAGCAGCTTGGAGGGAGGGGACGATTCACCCCTCCACCTT. Protein product: CASSLEGGDDSPLHL.

V is TRBV15 and J is TRBJ2-7, with D perhaps TRBD2 (6 bases). The CDR3 extends over 11 amino acids. Trimming removed 8 bases at V and 6 bases at J, with 11 bases between. CDR1 LNHNV and CDR2 YYDKDF come from the germline V gene (reference sequence). CDR3 amino acids: CATRRGSEQYF. The CDR3 DNA follows: TGTGCCACCCGCCGGGGGAGCGAGCAGTACTTC.

J is TRBJ2-7 and V is TRBV7-9; D unresolved. This CDR3 comprises 14 residues. Trimming removed 2 bases from V and 2 bases from J, with 10 bases in between. Per the germline V gene, CDR1 is SEHNR and CDR2 is FQNEAQ (reference sequence). CDR3 sequence reads: CASSLIGLAYEQYF. The CDR3 nucleotides are TGTGCCAGCAGCTTAATCGGTCTTGCCTACGAGCAGTACTTC.

In this sample, this clonotype turned up many times. The rearrangement joins TRBV7-9 to TRBJ1-4, with TRBD1 matching 11 bases. The germline V gene encodes CDR1 SEHNR and CDR2 FQNEAQ (reference sequence). With V trimmed by 3 bases and J by 9 bases, 3 bases remained unmatched. The CDR3 length is 14 residues. CDR3 amino acids: CASSLGQGEQKLFF. The CDR3 DNA is TGTGCCAGCAGCTTGGGACAGGGGGAGCAAAAACTGTTTTTT.

Many counts were recorded for this clonotype. The chain is built from TRBV6-1 and TRBJ2-7, with D hard to call. This CDR3 is 18 amino acids long. In germline, CDR1 is MNHNS, CDR2 SASEGT. Trimming shortened V by 0 bases and J by 2 bases, and 20 bases separated the two germline ends. For the CDR3, the DNA is TGTGCCAGCAGTGAAGCGGCCGGCAAGTTTATTTGGCCCTACGAGCAGTACTTC. It is translated as CASSEAAGKFIWPYEQYF.

This clonotype was counted at least ten times. V is TRBV28 and J is TRBJ2-2; D gene ambiguous. CDR1 MDHEN and CDR2 SYDVKM come from the germline V gene. The CDR3 has 13 amino acids. Trimming removed 7 bases at V and 4 bases at J, with 10 bases between. The DNA of the CDR3 is TGTGCCAGCATTCAGGACCTCACCGGGGAGCTGTTTTTT. Amino acids: CASIQDLTGELFF.

In its sample, this clonotype was seen many times. The rearrangement joins TRBV11-2 to TRBJ2-5; TRBD2 matches 8 bases. The CDR3 extends over 14 amino acids. The germline gives CDR1 SGHAT, CDR2 FQNNGV. The V gene end was trimmed by 5 bases and the J gene end by 4 bases; junction bases not matched to a gene: 6. DNA of the CDR3: TGTGCCAGCAGCGTGGGACTAGATCCAGAGACCCAGTACTTC. Protein sequence: CASSVGLDPETQYF.

This clonotype was recorded at least ten times. This sequence joins TRBV10-3 and TRBJ1-6; a possible D gene is TRBD1 (5 bases). This CDR3 is built from 15 residues. V lost 0 bases and J 7 bases, leaving 10 bases between the germline ends. CDR1 ENHRY and CDR2 SYGVKD come from the germline V gene. CDR3 nucleotides: TGTGCCATCAGTGAGTCGATCGGGGGGAATTCACCCCTCCACTTT. Residues: CAISESIGGNSPLHF.

This clonotype was picked up many times. The chain has TRBV18 and TRBJ2-2; D ambiguous. CDR1 is KGHSH, CDR2 LQKENI, per germline. CDR3 length equals 11 residues. Trimming cost V 3 bases and J 9 bases, with 5 bases left between them. The CDR3 protein is CASSPRRELFF. CDR3 DNA: TGTGCCAGCTCACCGCGGAGGGAGCTGTTTTTT.

This clonotype was detected many times. V is TRBV12-3 or TRBV12-4 and J is TRBJ2-4, with D possibly being TRBD1 or TRBD2 (5 bases each). Trimming removed 6 bases from V and 7 bases from J, with 13 bases in between. The CDR3 has 13 amino acids. In DNA, the CDR3 is TGTGCCAGCAGCGGGGCCACCCGTAACATTCAGTACTTC. It is translated as CASSGATRNIQYF.

This clonotype has at least ten counts. Mismatch with germline at one junction end may stem from a read error. This rearrangement joins TRBV6-5 to TRBJ2-7; D is perhaps TRBD1 or TRBD2 (5 bases each). Germline CDR1 MNHEY, CDR2 SVGAGI. This CDR3 has 14 residues. This CDR3 is CASSFGTGSNEQYF. In DNA, the CDR3 is TGTGCCAGCAGTTTCGGGACGGGCTCCAACGAGCAGTACTTC.

This clonotype was seen more than once but under ten times. The genes are TRBV5-4 and TRBJ2-5; TRBD2 aligns across 12 bases. The CDR3 is made up of 17 amino acids. Germline CDR1 is SGHNT and CDR2 is YYREEE (reference sequence). V shed 3 bases, J shed 2 bases, and the junction held 8 bases outside the gene matches. The CDR3 sequence is CASSSGRLAGVQETQYF. For the CDR3, the DNA is TGTGCCAGCAGCTCCGGACGACTAGCGGGAGTACAAGAGACCCAGTACTTC.

This clonotype was seen more than once but under ten times. The chain combines TRBV30 with TRBJ1-1, with 9 bases lining up with TRBD1. This CDR3 spans 15 amino acids. J lost 1 base, V lost 0 bases, and 3 bases had no gene match. The germline gives CDR1 GTSNPN, CDR2 SVGIG (reference sequence). This chain's CDR3 is CAWSVGTGRNTEAFF. The CDR3 bases are TGTGCCTGGAGTGTTGGGACAGGGAGGAACACTGAAGCTTTCTTT.

This clonotype was counted at least ten times. The rearrangement joins TRBV28 to TRBJ2-6, with a tentative D call TRBD1 (5 bases). The CDR3 is 16 amino acids. Per the germline V gene, CDR1 is MDHEN and CDR2 is SYDVKM. Trimming left V 6 bases short and J 2 bases short, with 14 bases between. CDR3 sequence (DNA): TGTGCCAGCAGCCCTCCTAGGGGAACTGGGGCCAACGTCCTGACTTTC. It encodes CASSPPRGTGANVLTF. Supplemented by reference TRBV28 and TRBJ2-6, the full variable domain reads DVKVTQSSRYLVKRTGEKVFLECVQDMDHENMFWYRQDPGLGLRLIYFSYDVKMKEKGDIPEGYSVSREKKERFSLILESASTNQTSMYLCASSPPRGTGANVLTFGAGSRLTVL.

The chain employs TRBV15 and TRBJ2-7; D unclear. Germline-derived CDR1 and CDR2 are LNHNV and YYDKDF (reference sequence). The CDR3 runs to 13 residues. The V end lost 2 bases, the J end lost 3 bases, and 8 bases lay between the germline ends. The DNA for the CDR3 is TGTGCCACCAGCAGAAAGAACCTCTACGAGCAGTACTTC. Its translation is CATSRKNLYEQYF.

This clonotype occurred a few times. This chain connects TRBV19 to TRBJ1-5, with TRBD1 matching over 8 bases. The germline V gene encodes CDR1 LNHDA and CDR2 SQIVND (reference sequence). This CDR3 is built from 13 residues. V dropped 6 bases and J dropped 7; count of bases not matched to a gene: 5. CDR3 nucleotides: TGTGCCAGTAGGCGGACAGGGACACAGCCCCAGCATTTT. Its translation is CASRRTGTQPQHF.

This clonotype was detected ten times or more. The V gene is TRBV20-1, the J gene TRBJ2-5; 14 bases agree with TRBD2. This CDR3 has 16 residues. Germline CDR1 reads DFQATT; CDR2 reads SNEGSKA (reference sequence). The J segment lost 5 bases and the V segment lost 5 bases, leaving 10 bases of the junction unmatched. CDR3 DNA: TGCAGTGCTTCAACCGGGACTAGCGGGAGAAGGGAGACCCAGTACTTC. It yields the protein CSASTGTSGRRETQYF.